Shown below are 17 T cell receptor beta chains from a single sample sequenced in a study of OX40 agonist ivuxolimab in advanced cancers. Sequencing was performed with immunoSEQ multiplex PCR; in TCRdb, only in-frame clones are kept and a portion is missing. Counted here are around 65,000 clones, around nine tenths occurring once; the ten biggest clones make up about 18%. Sequences were derived from CD4+ or CD8+ T cells sorted from blood, sampled in a trial of the OX40 agonist ivuxolimab. Receptors originate from an adult with an advanced solid tumor such as melanoma, head and neck, liver or kidney cancer.

V is TRBV5-4 and J is TRBJ1-1; weak D call: TRBD1 (6 bases). Between the trimmed V and J ends, which lost 3 bases and 11 bases, there was a span of 17 bases. This CDR3 has 13 amino acids. Germline V lookup: CDR1 SGHNT, CDR2 YYREEE (reference sequence). CDR3 DNA: TGTGCCAGCAGCTCACGGACAGAAGGTAGGGCTTTCTTT. Translating it yields CASSSRTEGRAFF.

The chain links TRBV5-1 to TRBJ2-2, with D possibly being TRBD2 (5 bases). CDR3 length equals 15 residues. With 4 bases removed from V and 6 bases from J, the gap between germline ends came to 16 bases. Germline assignment: CDR1 SGHRS and CDR2 YFSETQ. CDR3 residues: CASSPEGESSGELFF. The CDR3 nucleotides read TGCGCCAGCAGCCCTGAGGGAGAGTCGTCCGGGGAGCTGTTTTTT.

The rearrangement joins TRBV4-1 to TRBJ2-1; 7 bases line up with TRBD1. Trimming removed 1 base from V and 9 bases from J; junction bases left unmatched: 9. The CDR3 has 15 residues. CDR1 and CDR2 from the germline V gene are MGHRA and YSYEKL. CDR3 protein: CASSQAHPQGSEQFF. The CDR3 DNA sequence: TGCGCCAGCAGCCAAGCCCACCCACAGGGGAGTGAGCAGTTCTTC.

The chain has TRBV27 and TRBJ2-1, with 12 bases aligning to TRBD2. Germline V gene data show CDR1 as MNHEY and CDR2 as SMNVEV (reference sequence). The V and J ends lost 0 bases and 8 bases, in that order; junction bases with no gene match: 5. CDR3 length: 16 amino acids. CDR3 in amino acids: CASSLSTSGSVDEQFF. The CDR3 DNA is TGTGCCAGCAGTTTATCGACTAGCGGGAGTGTGGATGAGCAGTTCTTC.

The chain employs TRBV11-2 and TRBJ2-1; D is unclear. The V gene lost 0 bases and the J gene lost 9 bases, with 6 bases spanning the gap. The CDR3 loop spans 12 amino acids. CDR1 and CDR2 from the germline V gene are SGHAT and FQNNGV. In nucleotides, the CDR3 is TGTGCCAGCAGCTTAGATCTCAGTGAGCAGTTCTTC. Translation gives CASSLDLSEQFF.

This rearrangement joins TRBV11-2 to TRBJ2-5; 11 bases line up with TRBD2. The CDR3 has 17 residues. V lost 1 base, J lost 0 bases, and 4 bases stayed unmatched. Germline CDR1 SGHAT, CDR2 FQNNGV. Here the CDR3 reads CASSLGLAGKDQETQYF. CDR3 bases: TGTGCCAGCAGCTTAGGACTAGCGGGAAAAGACCAAGAGACCCAGTACTTC.

The gene calls are TRBV10-3 and TRBJ2-7, with a possible D match to TRBD1 (5 bases). This CDR3 contains 13 residues. V was pared by 3 bases and J by 2 bases, with 8 bases between. Germline V gives CDR1 ENHRY, CDR2 SYGVKD. CDR3 DNA sequence: TGTGCCATCAGTGAACAGGCCCCCTACGAGCAGTACTTC. Translating gives CAISEQAPYEQYF.

CDR3 amino acids: CASSLVTGGNYGYTF. Written as DNA, the CDR3 is TGTGCCAGCAGCCTAGTGACAGGGGGCAACTATGGCTACACCTTC. The V gene is TRBV5-6, the J gene TRBJ1-2; TRBD1 agrees at 10 bases. V lost 4 bases and J lost 2; bases outside the gene matches: 5. The V gene's germline CDR1 is SGHDT and CDR2 YYEEEE. The CDR3 spans 15 residues.

The chain has TRBV19 and TRBJ2-3; TRBD1 might be the D (5 bases). The germline V and J ends were trimmed by 2 bases and 0 bases, with 9 bases remaining between them. The CDR3 has 15 amino acids. The germline gives CDR1 LNHDA, CDR2 SQIVND (reference sequence). This CDR3 is CASSIRGDSTDTQYF. DNA of the CDR3: TGTGCCAGTAGTATAAGGGGCGACAGCACAGATACGCAGTATTTT.

The chain employs TRBV7-9 and TRBJ1-3; tentatively, D is TRBD1 (5 bases). The CDR3 runs to 16 residues. V lost 5 bases to trimming and J lost 4 bases, with 18 bases between them. The germline V gene has CDR1 SEHNR and CDR2 FQNEAQ (reference sequence). The chain's CDR3 is CASSTPGLQIGNTIYF. DNA for the CDR3: TGTGCCAGCAGCACGCCGGGACTACAAATCGGAAACACCATATATTTT. The variable domain in full, with the rest retrieved from reference TRBV7-9 and TRBJ1-3, is DTGVSQNPRHKITKRGQNVTFRCDPISEHNRLYWYRQTLGQGPEFLTYFQNEAQLEKSRLLSDRFSAERPKGSFSTLEIQRTEQGDSAMYLCASSTPGLQIGNTIYFGEGSWLTVV.

CDR3 amino acids: CASSLEPDEQYF. The DNA of the CDR3 is TGTGCCAGCAGCTTAGAGCCTGACGAGCAGTACTTC. The V call is TRBV7-8, the J call TRBJ2-7; D is uncertain. CDR3 size: 12 residues. Trimming left V 1 base short and J 5 bases short, with 6 bases between. Per the germline V gene, CDR1 is SGHVS and CDR2 is FQNEAQ.

The V gene is TRBV6-6, the J gene TRBJ2-5, with D perhaps TRBD1 (5 bases). The CDR3 has 12 residues. Trimming removed 7 bases from V and 4 bases from J, with 10 bases in between. From germline, CDR1 is MNHNY and CDR2 SVGAGI (reference sequence). This CDR3 is CASTGQGETQYF. Written as DNA, the CDR3 is TGTGCCAGCACAGGGCAGGGAGAGACCCAGTACTTC.

This chain links TRBV19 with TRBJ2-1, with 7 bases identical to TRBD2. The CDR3 is 15 residues long. The germline V gene has CDR1 LNHDA and CDR2 SQIVND (reference sequence). V trimming: 7 bases; J trimming: 3 bases; junction bases outside the gene matches: 9. The CDR3 is CASMTGGGIYNEQFF. The CDR3 DNA follows: TGTGCCAGTATGACGGGCGGGGGAATCTACAATGAGCAGTTCTTC.

The chain carries TRBV5-6 and TRBJ2-7, with a tentative D call TRBD1 (5 bases). This CDR3 is built from 16 residues. The germline CDR1 and CDR2 sequences are SGHDT and YYEEEE. V was cut by 3 bases and J by 1 base, with 17 bases left in between. DNA for the CDR3: TGTGCCAGCAGCTCATGGGGAAGGGGTGGATCCTACGAGCAGTACTTC. The encoded protein is CASSSWGRGGSYEQYF.

V and J are TRBV4-3 and TRBJ2-3; 11 bases are a match to TRBD2. V shed 5 bases and J 2 bases; nucleotides not matched to a gene: 9. The CDR3 loop spans 17 amino acids. Germline loops: CDR1 LGHNA, CDR2 YSLEER. The CDR3 loop is CASSFGTSGFVTDTQYF. Here the CDR3 DNA reads TGCGCCAGCAGCTTCGGGACTAGCGGTTTCGTCACAGATACGCAGTATTTT.

J is TRBJ2-5 and V is TRBV4-1, with 7 bases that match TRBD2. Per the germline V gene, CDR1 is MGHRA and CDR2 is YSYEKL. The CDR3 sequence is 17 residues long. The V segment lost 0 bases and the J segment 4 bases; nucleotides outside the gene matches: 11. CDR3 protein: CASSQEGSGPFGETQYF. In DNA, the CDR3 is TGCGCCAGCAGCCAAGAAGGTAGCGGGCCCTTTGGAGAGACCCAGTACTTC.

The chain recombines TRBV12-5 with TRBJ2-1, with 7 bases aligning to TRBD2. CDR1 is LGHNT, CDR2 FRNRAP, per germline. The V segment lost 2 bases and the J segment 6 bases; nucleotides outside the gene matches: 4. The CDR3 contains 14 residues. CDR3 protein: CASGLLAAGNEQFF. CDR3 DNA: TGTGCTAGTGGTTTGCTAGCGGCGGGCAATGAGCAGTTCTTC.